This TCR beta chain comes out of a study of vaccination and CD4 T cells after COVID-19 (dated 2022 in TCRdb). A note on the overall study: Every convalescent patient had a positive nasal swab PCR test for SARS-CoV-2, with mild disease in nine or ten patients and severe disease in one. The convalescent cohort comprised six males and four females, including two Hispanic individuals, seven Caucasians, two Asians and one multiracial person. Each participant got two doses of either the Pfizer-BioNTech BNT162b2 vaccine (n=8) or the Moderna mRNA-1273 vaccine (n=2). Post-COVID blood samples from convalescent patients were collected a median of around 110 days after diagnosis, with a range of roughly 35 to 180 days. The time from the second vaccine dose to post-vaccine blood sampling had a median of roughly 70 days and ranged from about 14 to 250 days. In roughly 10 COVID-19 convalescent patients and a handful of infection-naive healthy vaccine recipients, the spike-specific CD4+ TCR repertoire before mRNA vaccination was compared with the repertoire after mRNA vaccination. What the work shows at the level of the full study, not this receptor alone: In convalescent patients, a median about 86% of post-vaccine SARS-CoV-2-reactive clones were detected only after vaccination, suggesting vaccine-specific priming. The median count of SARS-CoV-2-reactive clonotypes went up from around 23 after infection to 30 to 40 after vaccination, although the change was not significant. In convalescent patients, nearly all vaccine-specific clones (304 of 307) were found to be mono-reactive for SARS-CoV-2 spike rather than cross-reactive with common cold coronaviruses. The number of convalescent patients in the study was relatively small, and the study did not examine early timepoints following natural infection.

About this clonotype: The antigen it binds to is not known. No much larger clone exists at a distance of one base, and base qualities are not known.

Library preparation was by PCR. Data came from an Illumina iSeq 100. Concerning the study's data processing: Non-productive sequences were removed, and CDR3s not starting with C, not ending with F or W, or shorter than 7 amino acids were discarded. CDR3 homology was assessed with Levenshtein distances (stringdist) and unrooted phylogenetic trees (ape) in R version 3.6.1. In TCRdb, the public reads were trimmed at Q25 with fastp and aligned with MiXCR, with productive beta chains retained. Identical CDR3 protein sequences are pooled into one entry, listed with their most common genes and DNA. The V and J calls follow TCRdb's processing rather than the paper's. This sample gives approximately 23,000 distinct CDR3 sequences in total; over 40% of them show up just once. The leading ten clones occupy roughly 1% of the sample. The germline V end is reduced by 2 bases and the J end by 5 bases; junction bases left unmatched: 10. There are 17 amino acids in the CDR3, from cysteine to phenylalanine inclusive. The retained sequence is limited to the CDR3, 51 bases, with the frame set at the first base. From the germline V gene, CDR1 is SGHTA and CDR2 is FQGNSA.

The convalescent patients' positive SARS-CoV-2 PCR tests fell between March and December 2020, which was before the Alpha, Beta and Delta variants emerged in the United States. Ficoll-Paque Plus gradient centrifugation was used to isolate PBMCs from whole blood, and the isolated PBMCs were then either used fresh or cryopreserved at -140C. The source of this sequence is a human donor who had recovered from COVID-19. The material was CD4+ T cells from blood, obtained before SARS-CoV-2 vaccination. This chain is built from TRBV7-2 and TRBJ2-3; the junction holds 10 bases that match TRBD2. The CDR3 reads CASSLLGAGGPQDTQYF. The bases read TGTGCCAGCAGCTTATTGGGAGCGGGAGGGCCTCAAGATACGCAGTATTTT. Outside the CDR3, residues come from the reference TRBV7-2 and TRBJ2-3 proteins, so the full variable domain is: GAGVSQSPSNKVTEKGKDVELRCDPISGHTALYWYRQSLGQGLEFLIYFQGNSAPDKSGLPSDRFSAERTGGSVSTLTIQRTQQEDSAVYLCASSLLGAGGPQDTQYFGPGTRLTVL.